These 18 T cell receptor beta chains came from one sample sequenced in a study of shared clonotypes between healthy human individuals (dated by TCRdb to about 2020). CD8 naive samples were CD45RO-negative cells positively selected for CCR7, giving a CD45RA+CCR7+ population that excluded TemRA cells. Receptor libraries were prepared by the immunoSEQ multiplex PCR assay. TCRdb took over this immuneACCESS table, retaining in-frame rearrangements with V and J assigned. Such tables are incomplete; in checked studies, under half of the missing clones stem from an unresolved V gene, and the remainder is unexplained. In this sample the table shows around 1.9 million clones, 85% to 95% of which occur a single time. The ten largest clones add up to about 1.8% of the sample. Sequencing used naive CD8+ T cells from PBMCs. This specimen's cell subset or site label, per the study, means: CD45RA+CCR7+. These receptor sequences come from a young man in good health. Some clones in this sample may be carry-over from other donors' samples.

This CDR3 is CASSFLGLAGPADTQYF. The CDR3 coding sequence is TGTGCCAGCAGTTTTCTCGGCCTAGCGGGGCCTGCGGATACGCAGTATTTT. J is TRBJ2-3 and V is TRBV28, with 9 bases identical to TRBD2. The CDR3 runs 17 residues. The V gene's germline CDR1 is MDHEN and CDR2 SYDVKM. V lost 3 bases and J lost 6; bases outside the gene matches: 13.

The V and J genes are TRBV5-1 and TRBJ1-4; D is possibly TRBD1 (5 bases). V dropped 4 bases and J dropped 5 bases, with 15 bases sitting between them. The CDR3 consists of 15 residues. Looked up from germline, CDR1 is SGHRS and CDR2 is YFSETQ. CDR3 coding DNA: TGCGCCAGCAGCCCGAGTCAGACAGTCAATGAAAAACTGTTTTTT. This gives the protein CASSPSQTVNEKLFF.

The CDR3 sequence: CASSEGSEQYF. The CDR3 DNA reads TGCGCCAGCAGTGAGGGTAGCGAGCAGTACTTC. The chain recombines TRBV10-2 with TRBJ2-7; D uncertain. The ends were cut back, 2 bases at V and 6 bases at J, with 5 bases in the middle. The CDR3 length is 11 residues. From germline, CDR1 is WSHSY and CDR2 SAAADI.

The rearrangement joins TRBV9 to TRBJ2-2, with D hard to call. Trimming stripped 7 bases from V and 7 bases from J, with 8 bases between. The germline gives CDR1 SGDLS, CDR2 YYNGEE. The CDR3 is 11 residues long. This CDR3 is CASGSGGELFF. Written as DNA, the CDR3 is TGTGCCAGCGGGTCAGGCGGGGAGCTGTTTTTT.

This chain links TRBV4-1 with TRBJ2-1; D may be TRBD1 or TRBD2 (5 bases each). The CDR3 has 15 residues. Germline loops: CDR1 MGHRA, CDR2 YSYEKL. Trimming left V 4 bases short and J 0 bases short, with 10 bases between. The CDR3 coding sequence is TGCGCCAGCAGCCCTGGGACGTACTCCTACAATGAGCAGTTCTTC. Protein product: CASSPGTYSYNEQFF.

CDR3 coding DNA: TGTGCCAGCAGCTTTCCCCGGGGCAGATCGCACACTGAAGCTTTCTTT. It is translated as CASSFPRGRSHTEAFF. The chain employs TRBV11-2 and TRBJ1-1; tentative D call: TRBD1 (5 bases). Germline lookup yields CDR1 SGHAT and CDR2 FQNNGV. The CDR3 is 16 amino acids. Trimming removed 3 bases from V and 3 bases from J, with 17 bases in between.

In DNA, the CDR3 is TGCGCCAGCAGCCAAGCCCATCCCCTGAGGAGCTCCTACAATGAGCAGTTCTTC. Protein product: CASSQAHPLRSSYNEQFF. This chain links TRBV4-1 with TRBJ2-1; no reliable D call. This CDR3 region has 18 residues. Trimming cost V 1 base and J 0 bases, with 16 bases left between them. The V gene's germline CDR1 is MGHRA and CDR2 YSYEKL.

The rearrangement joins TRBV27 to TRBJ1-2; 7 nucleotides align to TRBD1. V dropped 2 bases and J dropped 8; count of bases not matched to a gene: 8. Germline V gives CDR1 MNHEY, CDR2 SMNVEV (reference sequence). This CDR3 spans 14 amino acids. CDR3 coding DNA: TGTGCCAGCAGTTTACGTCAGGGGGATAGGGGCTACACCTTC. Amino acid sequence: CASSLRQGDRGYTF.

The chain uses TRBV4-1 and TRBJ2-1; 9 bases are shared with TRBD2. The CDR3 is made up of 17 amino acids. The V gene's germline CDR1 is MGHRA and CDR2 YSYEKL. V lost 0 bases and J lost 4; bases outside the gene matches: 7. The CDR3 coding sequence is TGCGCCAGCAGCCAAGAGCCAGCGGGAGGATCGTACAATGAGCAGTTCTTC. Translated: CASSQEPAGGSYNEQFF.

On this clone: Other DNA variants within this sample encode the same CDR3. The rearrangement uses TRBV9 and TRBJ2-1, with D maybe TRBD1 (5 bases). CDR1 SGDLS and CDR2 YYNGEE come from the germline V gene. Trimming left V 2 bases short and J 3 bases short, with 6 bases between. The CDR3 covers 13 residues. CDR3 bases: TGTGCCAGCAGCGTTGACAGCTACAATGAGCAGTTCTTC. Protein product: CASSVDSYNEQFF.

The genes are TRBV19 and TRBJ1-4; D gene ambiguous. The CDR3 is 12 amino acids. V dropped 6 bases and J dropped 8 bases, with 10 bases sitting between them. Germline V lookup: CDR1 LNHDA, CDR2 SQIVND (reference sequence). CDR3 sequence: CASSPIREKLFF. In DNA form, the CDR3 reads TGTGCCAGTAGCCCGATACGGGAAAAACTGTTTTTT. Looking up the rest from reference TRBV19 and TRBJ1-4 gives the full variable domain: DGGITQSPKYLFRKEGQNVTLSCEQNLNHDAMYWYRQDPGQGLRLIYYSQIVNDFQKGDIAEGYSVSREKKESFPLTVTSAQKNPTAFYLCASSPIREKLFFGSGTQLSVL.

The rearrangement links TRBV5-8 to TRBJ2-1; D gene uncertain. This CDR3 is built from 13 residues. Per the germline V gene, CDR1 is SGHTS and CDR2 is YDEGEE. V lost 7 bases and J lost 4, with 12 bases in between. CDR3 nucleotide sequence: TGTGCCAGCCCGGAGCAGTGGTACAATGAGCAGTTCTTC. It translates to CASPEQWYNEQFF.

The chain has TRBV6-5 and TRBJ1-1; a possible D gene is TRBD1 (6 bases). Germline CDR1 is MNHEY and CDR2 is SVGAGI. V was cut by 4 bases and J by 4 bases, with 13 bases left in between. The CDR3 runs 14 residues. CDR3 nucleotides: TGTGCCAGCAGTTCAGAAGGGGGACCCACTGAAGCTTTCTTT. Translated: CASSSEGGPTEAFF.

The V gene is TRBV28, the J gene TRBJ2-2; 10 bases map to TRBD2. Unmatched junction bases numbered 4, after V lost 7 bases and J lost 5 bases. Germline CDR1 reads MDHEN; CDR2 reads SYDVKM. The CDR3 has 14 residues. Here the CDR3 reads CASTWTSGTGELFF. CDR3 DNA sequence: TGTGCCAGCACTTGGACTAGCGGAACCGGGGAGCTGTTTTTT. The full variable domain, in which reference TRBV28 and TRBJ2-2 provide the parts outside the CDR3, is DVKVTQSSRYLVKRTGEKVFLECVQDMDHENMFWYRQDPGLGLRLIYFSYDVKMKEKGDIPEGYSVSREKKERFSLILESASTNQTSMYLCASTWTSGTGELFFGEGSRLTVL.

This sequence joins TRBV4-3 and TRBJ2-7; no clear D. Trimming took 3 bases from V and 5 from J, leaving 5 bases between them. Germline V CDR1 and CDR2: LGHNA, YSLEER. CDR3 size: 11 residues. CDR3 nucleotides: TGCGCCAGCAGCCATAGGGACGAGCAGTACTTC. This codes for CASSHRDEQYF.

The chain links TRBV29-1 to TRBJ2-2, with D uncertain. Germline-derived CDR1 and CDR2 are SQVTM and ANQGSEA. This CDR3 has 13 residues. V lost 6 bases and J lost 3, with 11 bases in between. The CDR3 sequence: CSVDYTDTGELFF. CDR3 nucleotide sequence: TGCAGCGTAGATTACACCGACACCGGGGAGCTGTTTTTT.

The chain links TRBV7-9 to TRBJ1-2; D not resolved. This CDR3 contains 15 residues. Germline values: CDR1 SEHNR, CDR2 FQNEAQ (reference sequence). Trimming left V 4 bases short and J 7 bases short, with 19 bases between. CDR3 bases: TGTGCCAGCAGCTACACGGGCGGAGAGTTCGGTGGCTACACCTTC. Its translation: CASSYTGGEFGGYTF.

V usage is TRBV14 and J usage is TRBJ2-1, with D possibly matching TRBD1 (5 bases). Deletions cut 3 bases from V and 13 bases from J, with 10 bases between. The germline CDR1 and CDR2 sequences are SGHDN and FVKESK. CDR3 length equals 11 residues. CDR3 in DNA: TGTGCCAGCAGCCAGGGGCTCAACCAGTTCTTC. Protein product: CASSQGLNQFF.